This TCR beta chain stems from a study of blood T cell repertoires in COVID-19 (dated by TCRdb to the early 2020s). General notes on the study: Samples covering the acute and convalescent phases of COVID-19 were provided by collaborators in the United States, Italy and Spain. Sample metadata almost always included a de-identified subject ID, COVID-19 status, age in years and sex. Deeply sampled blood TCRbeta repertoires from subjects exposed to, actively infected with, or recovered from COVID-19 were included in the dataset. The repertoires were made available in a free public database intended to serve as a resource for research on the immune response to SARS-CoV-2. The samples were drawn from the first 160 participants of the ongoing ImmuneRACE study and from over 950 subjects provided by 6 global collaborators. Where available, HLA class I and class II types were obtained from metadata supplied by the sample provider rather than from assay-based typing. The prospective study material was composed of cDNA or gDNA derived from T cells, B-cell-depleted T cells, or PBMCs.

The research as a whole found: Clinical and demographic metadata were provided uncurated, with the amount varying by source and participant.

This clone showed up just once. The antigen it recognizes is unknown. Base quality data are lacking; no much larger clone is found one base away. Participants in the prospective study were enrolled through a virtual design, were aged about 18 to 89 years, and lived in under 25 United States geographic areas. In the prospective study, cohorts were assigned on the basis of participant-reported clinical history obtained from a screening survey and a study questionnaire. Recovered participants in ImmuneRACE Cohort 3 were defined by two consecutive negative NP/OP PCR tests, clearance by a healthcare professional, or resolution of symptoms. Mobile phlebotomists in the prospective study collected whole blood, serum and a nasopharyngeal or oropharyngeal swab from every participant. Over a 2-month period, participants in the prospective study had the option of providing additional blood draws and questionnaires. Blood samples from the prospective study were shipped frozen or at room temperature prior to DNA extraction.

V lost 2 bases and J lost 7 bases; the stretch between them is 19 bases long. The germline V gene sets CDR1 to SGDLS and CDR2 to YYNGEE. From the cysteine through the phenylalanine, the CDR3 covers 16 amino acids. Of all the DNA, just the CDR3 is kept, 48 bases in frame from base 1. The immunoSEQ Assay, a bias-controlled multiplex PCR, was used to amplify TCRbeta CDR3 regions from genomic DNA. Per the original workflow: Nucleated cell counts per sample were estimated from amplification of reference gene primers within the assay. Sequence reads were collapsed and filtered to measure the absolute abundance of every unique TCRbeta CDR3 rearrangement. For each sample, productive Simpson clonality was calculated by taking the square root of Simpson's diversity index across productive rearrangements. Entries here come from immuneACCESS through TCRdb and include only in-frame sequences with V and J called. Some clones fail to appear in such tables; in the studies checked, an unresolved V gene covers under half of the shortfall, and the cause of the remainder is unknown. V, J and clone size are taken as reported in that table, and D and trimming were inferred from the DNA itself. This sample holds 200,000 or so clones; approximately 80% were observed only once. The ten largest clones add up to roughly 1.8% of the sample.

The sample comprised PBMCs or T cells enriched from blood (not recorded which). This TCR came from a man aged 55-75 years who had recovered from COVID-19. The V and J genes are TRBV9 and TRBJ2-1; the D gene is perhaps TRBD2, from 7 matching bases. The DNA sequence is as follows: TGTGCCAGCAGCGTGTACCGTGGGGGGGCCGTAAATGAGCAGTTCTTC. It encodes CASSVYRGGAVNEQFF. With the portions outside the CDR3 filled from the reference TRBV9 and TRBJ2-1 genes, the complete variable region becomes DSGVTQTPKHLITATGQRVTLRCSPRSGDLSVYWYQQSLDQGLQFLIQYYNGEERAKGNILERFSAQQFPDLHSELNLSSLELGDSALYFCASSVYRGGAVNEQFFGPGTRLTVL.